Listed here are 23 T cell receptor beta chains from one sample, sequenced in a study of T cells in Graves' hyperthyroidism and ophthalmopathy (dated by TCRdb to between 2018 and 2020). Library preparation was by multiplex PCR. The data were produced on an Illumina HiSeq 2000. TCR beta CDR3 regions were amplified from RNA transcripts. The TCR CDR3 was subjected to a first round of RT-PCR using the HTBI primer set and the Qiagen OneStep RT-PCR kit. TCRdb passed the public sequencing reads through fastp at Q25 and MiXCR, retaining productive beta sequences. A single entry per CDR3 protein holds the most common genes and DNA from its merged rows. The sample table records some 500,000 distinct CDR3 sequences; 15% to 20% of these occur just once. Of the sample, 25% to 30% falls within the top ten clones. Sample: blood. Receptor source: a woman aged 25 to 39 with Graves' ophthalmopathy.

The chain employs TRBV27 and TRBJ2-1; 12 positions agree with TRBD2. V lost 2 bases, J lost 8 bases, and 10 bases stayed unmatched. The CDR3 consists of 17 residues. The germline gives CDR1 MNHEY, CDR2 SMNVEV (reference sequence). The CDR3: CASSLRASGRARDEQFF. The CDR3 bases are TGTGCCAGCAGTTTACGGGCTAGCGGGAGGGCCAGGGATGAGCAGTTCTTC.

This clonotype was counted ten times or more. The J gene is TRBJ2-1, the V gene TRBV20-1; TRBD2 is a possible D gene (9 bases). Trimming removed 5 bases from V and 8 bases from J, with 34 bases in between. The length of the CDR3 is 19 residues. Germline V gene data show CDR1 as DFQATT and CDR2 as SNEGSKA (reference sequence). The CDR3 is CSAPPGRGLGLAGFDEQFF. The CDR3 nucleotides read TGCAGTGCTCCCCCCGGCAGGGGGCTCGGGCTAGCGGGATTTGATGAGCAGTTCTTC.

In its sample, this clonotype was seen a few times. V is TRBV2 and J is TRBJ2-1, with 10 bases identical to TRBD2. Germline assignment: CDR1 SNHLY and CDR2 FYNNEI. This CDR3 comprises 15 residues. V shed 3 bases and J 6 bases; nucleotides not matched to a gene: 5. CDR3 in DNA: TGTGCCAGCAGTGACTCTAGCGGGAGCCCCAATGAGCAGTTCTTC. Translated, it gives CASSDSSGSPNEQFF.

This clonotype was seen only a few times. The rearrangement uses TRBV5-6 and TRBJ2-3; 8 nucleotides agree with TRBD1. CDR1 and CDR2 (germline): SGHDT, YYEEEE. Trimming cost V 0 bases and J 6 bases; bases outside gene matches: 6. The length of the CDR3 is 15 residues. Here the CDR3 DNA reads TGTGCCAGCAGCTTGGGGGACAGGTCATTTGATACGCAGTATTTT. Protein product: CASSLGDRSFDTQYF.

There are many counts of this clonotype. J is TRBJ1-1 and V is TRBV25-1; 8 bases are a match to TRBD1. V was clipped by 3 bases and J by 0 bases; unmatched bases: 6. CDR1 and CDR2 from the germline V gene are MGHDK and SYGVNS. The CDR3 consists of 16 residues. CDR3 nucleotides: TGTGCCAGCAGTGACGCAGGGGGCGGTTTGAACACTGAAGCTTTCTTT. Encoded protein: CASSDAGGGLNTEAFF.

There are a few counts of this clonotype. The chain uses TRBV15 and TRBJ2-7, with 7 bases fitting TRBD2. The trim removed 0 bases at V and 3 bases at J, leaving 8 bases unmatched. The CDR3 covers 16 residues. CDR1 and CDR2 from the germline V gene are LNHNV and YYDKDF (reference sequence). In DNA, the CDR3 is TGTGCCACCAGCAGAGAGGTTTCTAGCGGACGCTACGAGCAGTACTTC. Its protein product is CATSREVSSGRYEQYF.

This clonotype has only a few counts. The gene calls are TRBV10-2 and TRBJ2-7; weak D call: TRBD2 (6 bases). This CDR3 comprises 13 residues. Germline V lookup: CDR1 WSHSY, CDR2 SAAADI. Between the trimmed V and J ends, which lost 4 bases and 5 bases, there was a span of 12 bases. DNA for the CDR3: TGCGCCAGCAGTGGACAAGGGACTGACGAGCAGTACTTC. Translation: CASSGQGTDEQYF.

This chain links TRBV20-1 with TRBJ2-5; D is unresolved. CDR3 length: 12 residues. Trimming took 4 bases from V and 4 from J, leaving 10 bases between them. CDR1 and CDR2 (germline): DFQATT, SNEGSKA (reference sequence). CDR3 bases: TGCAGTGCTATCTTTGGCGGAGAGACCCAGTACTTC. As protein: CSAIFGGETQYF.

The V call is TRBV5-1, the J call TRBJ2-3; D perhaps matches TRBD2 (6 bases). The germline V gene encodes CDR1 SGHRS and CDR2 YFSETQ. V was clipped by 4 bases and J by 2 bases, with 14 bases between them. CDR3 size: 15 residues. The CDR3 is CASSTDGTVTDTQYF. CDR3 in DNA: TGCGCCAGCAGCACAGACGGGACTGTCACAGATACGCAGTATTTT.

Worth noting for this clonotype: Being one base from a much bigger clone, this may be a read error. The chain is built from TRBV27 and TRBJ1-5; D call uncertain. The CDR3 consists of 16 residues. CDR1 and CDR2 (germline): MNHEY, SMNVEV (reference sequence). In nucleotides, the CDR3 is TGTGCCAGCAAGGATCTGTCGGTTGATGGCAATCAGCCCGAGCATTTT. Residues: CASKDLSVDGNQPEHF.

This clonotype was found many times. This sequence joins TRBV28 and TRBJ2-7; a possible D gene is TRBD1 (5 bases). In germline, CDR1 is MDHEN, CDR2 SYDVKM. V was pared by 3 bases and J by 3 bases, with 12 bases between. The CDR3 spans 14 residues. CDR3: CASSLQGTRYEQYF. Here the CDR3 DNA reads TGTGCCAGCAGTTTGCAGGGCACCCGCTACGAGCAGTACTTC.

CDR3 amino acids: CASSQDLTPGEDTQYF. CDR3 nucleotides: TGTGCCAGCAGCCAAGATCTGACCCCTGGTGAAGATACGCAGTATTTT. V is TRBV14 and J is TRBJ2-3, with no clear D. The V and J ends lost 0 bases and 5 bases respectively, with 15 bases between them. CDR1 is SGHDN, CDR2 FVKESK, per germline. The CDR3 has 16 amino acids.

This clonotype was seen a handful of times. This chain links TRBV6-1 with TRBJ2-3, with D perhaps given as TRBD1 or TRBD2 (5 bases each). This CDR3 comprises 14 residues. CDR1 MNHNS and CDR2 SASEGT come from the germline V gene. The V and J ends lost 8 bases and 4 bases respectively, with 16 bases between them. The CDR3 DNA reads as TGTGCCAGCCGACTGGGACGAACGGCAGATACGCAGTATTTT. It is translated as CASRLGRTADTQYF.

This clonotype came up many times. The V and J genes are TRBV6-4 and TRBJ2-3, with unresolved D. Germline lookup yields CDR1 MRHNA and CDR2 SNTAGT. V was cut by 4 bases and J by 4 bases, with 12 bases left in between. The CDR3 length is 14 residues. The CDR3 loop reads CASSGTGSSDTQYF. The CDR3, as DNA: TGTGCCAGCAGTGGAACGGGTAGTTCAGATACGCAGTATTTT.

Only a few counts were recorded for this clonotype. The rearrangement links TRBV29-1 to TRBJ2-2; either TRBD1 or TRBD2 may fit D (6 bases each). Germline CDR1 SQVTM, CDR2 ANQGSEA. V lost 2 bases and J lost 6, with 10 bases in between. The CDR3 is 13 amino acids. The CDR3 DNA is TGCAGCGTTGAAAGGGGGGTCGCCGGGGAGCTGTTTTTT. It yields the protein CSVERGVAGELFF.

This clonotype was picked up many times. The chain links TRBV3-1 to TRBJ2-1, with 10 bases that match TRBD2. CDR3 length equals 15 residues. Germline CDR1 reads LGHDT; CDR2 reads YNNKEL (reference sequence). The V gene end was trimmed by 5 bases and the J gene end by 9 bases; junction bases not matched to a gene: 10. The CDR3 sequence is CASSSRLAGGFEQFF. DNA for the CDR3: TGTGCCAGCAGCTCCCGGTTAGCGGGAGGCTTTGAGCAGTTCTTC.

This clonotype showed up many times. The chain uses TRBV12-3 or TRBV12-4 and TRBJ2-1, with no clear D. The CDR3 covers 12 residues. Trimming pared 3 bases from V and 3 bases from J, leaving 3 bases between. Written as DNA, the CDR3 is TGTGCCAGCAGTTTTAACTACAATGAGCAGTTCTTC. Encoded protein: CASSFNYNEQFF.

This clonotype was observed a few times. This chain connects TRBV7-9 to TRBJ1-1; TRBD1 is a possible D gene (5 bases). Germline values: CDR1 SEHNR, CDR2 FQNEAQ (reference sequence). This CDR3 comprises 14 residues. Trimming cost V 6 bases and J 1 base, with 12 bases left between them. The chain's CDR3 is CASRRGGENTEAFF. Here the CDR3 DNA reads TGTGCCAGCAGACGGGGGGGAGAGAACACTGAAGCTTTCTTT.

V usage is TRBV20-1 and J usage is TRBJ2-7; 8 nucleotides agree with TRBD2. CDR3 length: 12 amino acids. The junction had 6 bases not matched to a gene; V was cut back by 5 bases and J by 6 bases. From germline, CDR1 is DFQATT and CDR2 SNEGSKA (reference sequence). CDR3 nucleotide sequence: TGCAGTGCTCCTCCACTAGCGGCCGAGCAGTACTTC. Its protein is CSAPPLAAEQYF.

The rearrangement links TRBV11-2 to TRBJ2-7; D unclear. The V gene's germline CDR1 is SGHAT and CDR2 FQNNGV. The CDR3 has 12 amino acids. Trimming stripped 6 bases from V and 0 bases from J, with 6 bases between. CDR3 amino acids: CASRKSSYEQYF. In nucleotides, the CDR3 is TGTGCCAGCAGGAAAAGCTCCTACGAGCAGTACTTC.

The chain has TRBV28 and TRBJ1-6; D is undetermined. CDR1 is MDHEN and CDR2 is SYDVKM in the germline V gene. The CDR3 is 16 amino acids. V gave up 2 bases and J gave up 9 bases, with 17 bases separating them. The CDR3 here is CASSLQVGSGPSPLHF. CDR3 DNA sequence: TGTGCCAGCAGTTTACAGGTCGGGAGTGGTCCTTCACCCCTCCACTTT.

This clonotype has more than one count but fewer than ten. CDR3 protein: CSARQGTRGELFF. The CDR3 region has the DNA TGCAGTGCGCGACAGGGGACCCGCGGGGAGCTGTTTTTT. This rearrangement joins TRBV20-1 to TRBJ2-2, with 8 bases lining up with TRBD1. V was clipped by 6 bases and J by 7 bases; unmatched bases: 7. This CDR3 is 13 amino acids long. Germline values: CDR1 DFQATT, CDR2 SNEGSKA (reference sequence).

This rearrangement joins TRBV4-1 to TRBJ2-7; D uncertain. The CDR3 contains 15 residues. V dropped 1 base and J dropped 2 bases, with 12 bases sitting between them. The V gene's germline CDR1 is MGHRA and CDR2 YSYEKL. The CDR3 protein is CASSQGIDPAYEQYF. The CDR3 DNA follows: TGCGCCAGCAGCCAAGGGATAGACCCCGCCTACGAGCAGTACTTC.